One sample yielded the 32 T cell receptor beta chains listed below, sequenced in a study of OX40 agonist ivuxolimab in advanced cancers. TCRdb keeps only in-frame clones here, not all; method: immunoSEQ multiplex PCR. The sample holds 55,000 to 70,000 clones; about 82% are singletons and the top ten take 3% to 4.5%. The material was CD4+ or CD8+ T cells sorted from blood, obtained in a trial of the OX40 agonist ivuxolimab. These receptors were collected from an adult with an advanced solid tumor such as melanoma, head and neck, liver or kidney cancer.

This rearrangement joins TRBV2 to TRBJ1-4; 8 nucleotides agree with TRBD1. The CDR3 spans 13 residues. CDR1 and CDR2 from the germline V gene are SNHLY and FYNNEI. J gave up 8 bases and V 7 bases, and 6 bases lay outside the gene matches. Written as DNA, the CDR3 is TGTGCCAGCAATCGGGACAGGTTAGAAAAACTGTTTTTT. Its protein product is CASNRDRLEKLFF.

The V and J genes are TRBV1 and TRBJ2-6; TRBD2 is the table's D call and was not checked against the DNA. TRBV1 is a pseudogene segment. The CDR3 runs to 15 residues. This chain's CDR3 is CTSTGEALGANVLTF. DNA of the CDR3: TGCACCAGCACGGGGGAGGCCCTCGGGGCCAACGTCCTGACTTTC.

CDR3 residues: CASSYVQLRETQYF. CDR3 coding DNA: TGTGCCAGCAGTTACGTACAGCTGCGGGAGACCCAGTACTTC. V usage is TRBV6-6 and J usage is TRBJ2-5; no clear D gene. V lost 2 bases and J 5 bases, leaving 12 bases between the germline ends. Per germline, CDR1 MNHNY and CDR2 SVGAGI (reference sequence). The CDR3 loop spans 14 amino acids.

The CDR3 DNA reads as TGTGCCACCCGCAATTTTGGGCGGAACACTGAAGCTTTCTTT. It codes for CATRNFGRNTEAFF. V and J are TRBV10-3 and TRBJ1-1, with no clear D. Germline V gives CDR1 ENHRY, CDR2 SYGVKD. Trimming removed 10 bases from V and 1 base from J, with 16 bases in between. This CDR3 has 14 residues.

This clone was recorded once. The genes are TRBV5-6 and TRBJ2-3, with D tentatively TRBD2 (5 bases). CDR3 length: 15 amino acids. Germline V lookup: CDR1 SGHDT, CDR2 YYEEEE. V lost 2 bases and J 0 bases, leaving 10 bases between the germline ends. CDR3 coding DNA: TGTGCCAGCAGCTTTATTCGGACTAGCACAGATACGCAGTATTTT. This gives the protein CASSFIRTSTDTQYF.

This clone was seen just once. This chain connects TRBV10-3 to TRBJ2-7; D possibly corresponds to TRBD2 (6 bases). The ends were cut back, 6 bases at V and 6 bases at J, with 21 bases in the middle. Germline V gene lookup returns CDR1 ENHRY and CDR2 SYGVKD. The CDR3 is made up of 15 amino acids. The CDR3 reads CAISPTGTAGGEQYF. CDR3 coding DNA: TGTGCCATCAGCCCCACCGGAACGGCCGGGGGCGAGCAGTACTTC.

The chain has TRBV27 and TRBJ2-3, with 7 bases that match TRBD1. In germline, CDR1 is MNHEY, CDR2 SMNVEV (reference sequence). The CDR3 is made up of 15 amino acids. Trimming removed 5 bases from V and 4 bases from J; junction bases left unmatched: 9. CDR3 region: CASSILGTASDTQYF. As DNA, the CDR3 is TGTGCCAGCAGTATATTAGGGACAGCCTCAGATACGCAGTATTTT.

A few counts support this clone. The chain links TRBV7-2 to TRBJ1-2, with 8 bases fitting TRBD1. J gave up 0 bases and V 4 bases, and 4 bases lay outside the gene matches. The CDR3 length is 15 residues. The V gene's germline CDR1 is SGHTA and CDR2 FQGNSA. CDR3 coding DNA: TGTGCCAGCAGCTACCAGGGGGCCCCTAACTATGGCTACACCTTC. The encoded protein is CASSYQGAPNYGYTF.

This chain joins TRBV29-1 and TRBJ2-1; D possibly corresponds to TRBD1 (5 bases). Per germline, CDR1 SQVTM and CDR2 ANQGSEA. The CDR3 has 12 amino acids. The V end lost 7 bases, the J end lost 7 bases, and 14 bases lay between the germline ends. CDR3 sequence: CSAQDQTNEQFF. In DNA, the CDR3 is TGCAGCGCACAGGACCAAACGAATGAGCAGTTCTTC.

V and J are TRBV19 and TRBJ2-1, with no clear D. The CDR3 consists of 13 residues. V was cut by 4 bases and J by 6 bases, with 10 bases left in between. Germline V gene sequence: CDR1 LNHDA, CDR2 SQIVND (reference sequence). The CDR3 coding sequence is TGTGCCAGTAGTAGTTGGTTTCGCAATGAGCAGTTCTTC. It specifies CASSSWFRNEQFF.

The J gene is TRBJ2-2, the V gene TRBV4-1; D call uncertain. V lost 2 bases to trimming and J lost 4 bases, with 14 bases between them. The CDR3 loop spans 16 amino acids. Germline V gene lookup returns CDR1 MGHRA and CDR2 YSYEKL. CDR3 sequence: CASSQSTDPGTGELFF. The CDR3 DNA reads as TGCGCCAGCAGCCAAAGCACGGACCCCGGCACCGGGGAGCTGTTTTTT.

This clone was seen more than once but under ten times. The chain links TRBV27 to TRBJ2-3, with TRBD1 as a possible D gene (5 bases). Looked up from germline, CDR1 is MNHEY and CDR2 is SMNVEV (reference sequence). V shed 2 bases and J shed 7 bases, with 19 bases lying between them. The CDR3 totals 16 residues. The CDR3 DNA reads TGTGCCAGCAGTTTAGAGTGGGTTGGGGCGGCGAATACGCAGTATTTT. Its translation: CASSLEWVGAANTQYF.

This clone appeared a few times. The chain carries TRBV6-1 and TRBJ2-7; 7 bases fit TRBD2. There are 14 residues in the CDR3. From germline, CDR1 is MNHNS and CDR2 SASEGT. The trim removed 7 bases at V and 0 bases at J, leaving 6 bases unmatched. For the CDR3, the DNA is TGTGCCAGCATTACCGAGCGGGACTCCTACGAGCAGTACTTC. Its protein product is CASITERDSYEQYF.

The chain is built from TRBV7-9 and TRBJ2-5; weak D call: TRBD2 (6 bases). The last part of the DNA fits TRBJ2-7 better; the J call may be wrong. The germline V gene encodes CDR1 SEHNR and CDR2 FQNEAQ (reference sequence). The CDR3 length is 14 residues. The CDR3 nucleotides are TGTGCCAGCAGCTCCGGGGGAGCGGGTTACGAGCAGTACTTC. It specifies CASSSGGAGYEQYF.

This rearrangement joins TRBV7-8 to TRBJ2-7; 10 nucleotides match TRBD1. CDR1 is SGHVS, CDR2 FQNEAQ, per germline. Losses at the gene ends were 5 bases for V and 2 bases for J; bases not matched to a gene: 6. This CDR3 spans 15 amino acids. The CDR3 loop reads CASSLRDRGTYEQYF. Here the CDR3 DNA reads TGTGCCAGCAGCCTACGGGACAGGGGTACCTACGAGCAGTACTTC.

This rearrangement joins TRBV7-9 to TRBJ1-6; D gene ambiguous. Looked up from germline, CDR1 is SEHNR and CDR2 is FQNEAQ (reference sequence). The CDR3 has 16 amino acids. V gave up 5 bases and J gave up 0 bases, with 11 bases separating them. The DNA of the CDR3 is TGTGCCAGCAGCAGCTCAGGAAGCTCCTATAATTCACCCCTCCACTTT. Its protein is CASSSSGSSYNSPLHF.

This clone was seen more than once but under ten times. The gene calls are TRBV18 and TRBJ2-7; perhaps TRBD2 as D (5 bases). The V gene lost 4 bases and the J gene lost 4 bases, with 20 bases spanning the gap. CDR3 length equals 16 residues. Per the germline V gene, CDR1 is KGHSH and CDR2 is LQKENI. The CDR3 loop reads CASSQLSLGSRYEQYF. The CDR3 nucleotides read TGTGCCAGCTCACAACTAAGCCTGGGGAGTCGGTACGAGCAGTACTTC. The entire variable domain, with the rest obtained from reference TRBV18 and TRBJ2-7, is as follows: NAGVMQNPRHLVRRRGQEARLRCSPMKGHSHVYWYRQLPEEGLKFMVYLQKENIIDESGMPKERFSAEFPKEGPSILRIQQVVRGDSAAYFCASSQLSLGSRYEQYFGPGTRLTVT.

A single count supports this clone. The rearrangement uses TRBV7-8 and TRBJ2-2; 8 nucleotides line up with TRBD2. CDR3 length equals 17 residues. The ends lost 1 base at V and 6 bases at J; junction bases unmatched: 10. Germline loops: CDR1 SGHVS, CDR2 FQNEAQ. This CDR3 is CASSLDGAGGLPGELFF. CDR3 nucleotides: TGTGCCAGCAGCTTAGATGGTGCGGGAGGTCTTCCCGGGGAGCTGTTTTTT.

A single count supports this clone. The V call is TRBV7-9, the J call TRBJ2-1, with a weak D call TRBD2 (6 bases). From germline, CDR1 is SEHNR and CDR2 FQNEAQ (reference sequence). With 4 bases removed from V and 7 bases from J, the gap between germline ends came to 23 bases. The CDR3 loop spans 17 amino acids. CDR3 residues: CASSSLGGGMGRNEQFF. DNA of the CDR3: TGTGCCAGCAGCTCCTTAGGAGGAGGGATGGGAAGGAATGAGCAGTTCTTC.

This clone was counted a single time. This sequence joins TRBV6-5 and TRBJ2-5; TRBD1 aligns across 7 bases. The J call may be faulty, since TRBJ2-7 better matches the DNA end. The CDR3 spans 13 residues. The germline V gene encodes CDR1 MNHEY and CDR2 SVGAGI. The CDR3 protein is CASTSGQDYEQYF. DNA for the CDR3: TGTGCCAGCACTTCCGGACAGGACTACGAGCAGTACTTC.

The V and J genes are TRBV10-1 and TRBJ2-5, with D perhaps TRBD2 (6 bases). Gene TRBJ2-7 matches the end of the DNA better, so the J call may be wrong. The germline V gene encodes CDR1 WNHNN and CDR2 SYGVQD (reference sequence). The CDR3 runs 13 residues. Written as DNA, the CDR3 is TGCGCCAGCAGTGGGGGGGTAAACGACGAGCAGTACTTC. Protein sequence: CASSGGVNDEQYF.

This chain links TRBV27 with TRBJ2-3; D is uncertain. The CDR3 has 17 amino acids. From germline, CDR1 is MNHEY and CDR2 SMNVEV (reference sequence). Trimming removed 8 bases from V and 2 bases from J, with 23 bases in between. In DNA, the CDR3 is TGTGCCAGCGTCCCCTCGGGCGGTTTGACTCACACAGATACGCAGTATTTT. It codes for CASVPSGGLTHTDTQYF.

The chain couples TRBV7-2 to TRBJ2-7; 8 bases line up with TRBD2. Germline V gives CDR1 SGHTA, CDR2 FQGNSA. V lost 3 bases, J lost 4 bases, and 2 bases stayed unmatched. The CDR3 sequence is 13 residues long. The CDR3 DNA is TGTGCCAGCAGCTTTAGCGGGATTTACGAGCAGTACTTC. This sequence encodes CASSFSGIYEQYF.

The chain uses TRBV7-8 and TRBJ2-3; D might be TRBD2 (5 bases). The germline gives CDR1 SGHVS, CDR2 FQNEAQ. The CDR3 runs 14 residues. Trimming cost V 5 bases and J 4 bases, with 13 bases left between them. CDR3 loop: CASSPRGRPDTQYF. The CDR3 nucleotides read TGTGCCAGCAGCCCTAGAGGGCGCCCAGATACGCAGTATTTT.

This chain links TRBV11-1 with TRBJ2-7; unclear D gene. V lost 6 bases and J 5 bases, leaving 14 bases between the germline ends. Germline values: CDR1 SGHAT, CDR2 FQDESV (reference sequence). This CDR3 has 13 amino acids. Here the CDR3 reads CASRRRFRDEQYF. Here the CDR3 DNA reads TGTGCCAGCAGAAGGCGGTTTAGGGACGAGCAGTACTTC. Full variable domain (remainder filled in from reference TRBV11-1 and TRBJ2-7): EAEVAQSPRYKITEKSQAVAFWCDPISGHATLYWYRQILGQGPELLVQFQDESVVDDSQLPKDRFSAERLKGVDSTLKIQPAELGDSAMYLCASRRRFRDEQYFGPGTRLTVT.

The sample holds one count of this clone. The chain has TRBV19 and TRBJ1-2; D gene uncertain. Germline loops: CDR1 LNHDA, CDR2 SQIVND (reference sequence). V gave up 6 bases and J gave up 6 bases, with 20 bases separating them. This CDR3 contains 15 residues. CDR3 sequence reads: CASSTRLGLVNGYTF. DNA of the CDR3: TGTGCCAGTAGCACACGGCTTGGGCTAGTTAATGGCTACACCTTC.

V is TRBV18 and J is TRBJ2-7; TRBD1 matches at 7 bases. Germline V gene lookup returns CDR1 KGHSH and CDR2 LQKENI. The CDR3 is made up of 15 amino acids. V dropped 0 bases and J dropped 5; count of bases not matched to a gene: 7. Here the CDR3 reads CASSPPGTGANEQYF. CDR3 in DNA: TGTGCCAGCTCACCACCTGGAACAGGGGCAAACGAGCAGTACTTC.

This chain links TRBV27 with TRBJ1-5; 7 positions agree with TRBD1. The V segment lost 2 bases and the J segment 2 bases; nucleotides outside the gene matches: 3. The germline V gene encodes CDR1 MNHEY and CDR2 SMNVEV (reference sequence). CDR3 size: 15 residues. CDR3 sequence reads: CASSLNRGGNQPQHF. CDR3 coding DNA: TGTGCCAGCAGTTTAAACAGGGGAGGCAATCAGCCCCAGCATTTT.

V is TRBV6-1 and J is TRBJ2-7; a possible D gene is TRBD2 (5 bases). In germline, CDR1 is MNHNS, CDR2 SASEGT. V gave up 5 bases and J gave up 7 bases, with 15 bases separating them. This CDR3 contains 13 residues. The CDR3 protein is CASSLRSGGEQYF. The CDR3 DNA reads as TGTGCCAGCAGTCTTAGATCCGGAGGAGAGCAGTACTTC.

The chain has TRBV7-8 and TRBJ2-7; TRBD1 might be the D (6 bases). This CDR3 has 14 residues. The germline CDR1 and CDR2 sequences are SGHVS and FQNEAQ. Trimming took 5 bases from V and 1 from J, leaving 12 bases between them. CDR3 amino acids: CASSPQDRSYEQYF. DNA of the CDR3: TGTGCCAGCAGCCCCCAAGACAGGTCCTACGAGCAGTACTTC.

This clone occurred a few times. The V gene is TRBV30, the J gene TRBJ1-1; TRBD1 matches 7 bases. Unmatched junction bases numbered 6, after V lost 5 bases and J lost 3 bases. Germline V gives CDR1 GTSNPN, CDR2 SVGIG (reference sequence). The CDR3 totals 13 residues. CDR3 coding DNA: TGTGCCTGGCGAAGCAGGGGGGACACTGAAGCTTTCTTT. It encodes CAWRSRGDTEAFF. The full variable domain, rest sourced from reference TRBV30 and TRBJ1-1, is SQTIHQWPATLVQPVGSPLSLECTVEGTSNPNLYWYRQAAGRGLQLLFYSVGIGQISSEVPQNLSASRPQDRQFILSSKKLLLSDSGFYLCAWRSRGDTEAFFGQGTRLTVV.

The CDR3 is CASSSRTVNTEAFF. The CDR3 coding sequence is TGTGCCAGCAGCTCCAGGACGGTGAACACTGAAGCTTTCTTT. The chain employs TRBV11-2 and TRBJ1-1; D gene ambiguous. The CDR3 covers 14 residues. V lost 4 bases to trimming and J lost 0 bases, with 9 bases between them. Looked up from germline, CDR1 is SGHAT and CDR2 is FQNNGV.